The 12 T cell receptor beta chains below all came from one sample that was sequenced in a study of shared clonotypes between healthy human individuals. The naive CD8 subset, CD45RO-negative cells positively selected for CCR7, excluded terminally differentiated effector memory CD45RA+ cells. Profiling relied on immunoSEQ multiplex PCR, and the TCRdb table lists in-frame clones only, not all of them. The sample has roughly 770,000 clones, approximately 96% seen once. The sequenced sample consisted of naive CD8+ T cells sorted from blood. All receptors derive from a man aged 25 to 45 in good health.

The genes are TRBV6-5 and TRBJ2-3, with D hard to call. The length of the CDR3 is 15 residues. V was trimmed by 8 bases and J by 7 bases, leaving 22 bases between them. Per the germline V gene, CDR1 is MNHEY and CDR2 is SVGAGI. This CDR3 reads CASSLSQIWRNTQYF. CDR3 DNA sequence: TGTGCCAGCTCCCTCTCTCAGATCTGGCGCAATACGCAGTATTTT.

The CDR3 region is CASSGSSGRGSYEQYF. CDR3 nucleotides: TGTGCCAGCAGTGGGAGCAGCGGGAGAGGGTCCTACGAGCAGTACTTC. This chain links TRBV9 with TRBJ2-7; TRBD2 matches 8 bases. After removal of 5 bases from V and 1 base from J, the junction contained 11 bases not matched to a gene. Germline V gives CDR1 SGDLS, CDR2 YYNGEE. This CDR3 spans 16 amino acids.

Notes on this clone: An end of the junction does not agree with germline; a read error may underlie this. The chain joins TRBV7-9 to TRBJ2-3; D uncertain. The CDR3 covers 14 residues. Germline V CDR1 and CDR2: SEHNR, FQNEAQ (reference sequence). CDR3 coding DNA: TGTACCAGCAGCCCCCTTGGAGCATTGGATACGCAGTATTTT. This gives the protein CTSSPLGALDTQYF.

This clone was seen just once. The chain joins TRBV10-2 to TRBJ1-2, with TRBD1 matching over 10 bases. Germline CDR1 and CDR2: WSHSY and SAAADI. With V trimmed by 0 bases and J by 7 bases, 2 bases remained unmatched. The CDR3 runs to 14 residues. CDR3 nucleotides: TGCGCCAGCAGTGAGTCGACAGGGGGCACTGGCTACACCTTC. It translates to CASSESTGGTGYTF.

CDR3 region: CASSPSRGGEETQYF. The CDR3 nucleotides are TGTGCCAGCAGCCCCTCGCGCGGGGGGGAGGAGACCCAGTACTTC. V and J are TRBV5-4 and TRBJ2-5; 9 nucleotides match TRBD2. V gave up 4 bases and J gave up 5 bases; unmatched junction bases: 9. Germline CDR1 reads SGHNT; CDR2 reads YYREEE (reference sequence). There are 15 residues in the CDR3.

This sequence joins TRBV27 and TRBJ2-7; either TRBD1 or TRBD2 may fit D (6 bases each). CDR1 and CDR2 (germline): MNHEY, SMNVEV (reference sequence). Trimming cost V 4 bases and J 4 bases, with 17 bases left between them. This CDR3 comprises 15 residues. The CDR3 bases are TGTGCCAGCAGTTACGCCCCGGGGGCCCTATACGAGCAGTACTTC. This encodes CASSYAPGALYEQYF.

The chain combines TRBV5-1 with TRBJ2-1; TRBD2 matches at 9 bases. The germline V gene has CDR1 SGHRS and CDR2 YFSETQ. CDR3 length equals 16 residues. V trimming: 0 bases; J trimming: 3 bases; junction bases outside the gene matches: 4. CDR3 DNA sequence: TGCGCCAGCAGCTTGGCCGAGCGGGAGGACTACAATGAGCAGTTCTTC. It translates to CASSLAEREDYNEQFF.

The chain carries TRBV7-9 and TRBJ2-7, with D unresolved. The CDR3 extends over 16 amino acids. Trimming removed 1 base from V and 1 base from J, with 14 bases in between. Germline-derived CDR1 and CDR2 are SEHNR and FQNEAQ (reference sequence). The CDR3 reads CASSLGYSKGSYEQYF. The CDR3 region has the DNA TGTGCCAGCAGCTTAGGTTACAGCAAAGGTTCCTACGAGCAGTACTTC.

This clone was observed a single time. The chain joins TRBV2 to TRBJ2-3; D is possibly TRBD2 (6 bases). The V and J ends lost 7 bases and 2 bases respectively, with 7 bases between them. The CDR3 sequence is 12 residues long. CDR1 is SNHLY, CDR2 FYNNEI, per germline. The CDR3 sequence: CASTDYTDTQYF. The CDR3 DNA is TGTGCCAGCACGGACTACACAGATACGCAGTATTTT.

The chain couples TRBV5-3 to TRBJ1-2; no reliable D call. TRBV5-3 counts as an open reading frame of uncertain function. The CDR3 consists of 13 residues. Between the trimmed V and J ends, which lost 4 bases and 8 bases, there was a span of 15 bases. In DNA, the CDR3 is TGTGCCAGAAGCCAGGACCATAAGGACGGCTACACCTTC. Protein sequence: CARSQDHKDGYTF.

The J gene is TRBJ2-1, the V gene TRBV6-5; no clear D. The germline V and J ends were trimmed by 2 bases and 0 bases, with 8 bases remaining between them. Germline-derived CDR1 and CDR2 are MNHEY and SVGAGI. The CDR3 extends over 15 amino acids. CDR3 residues: CASSYGVSSYNEQFF. CDR3 bases: TGTGCCAGCAGTTACGGCGTGAGCTCCTACAATGAGCAGTTCTTC.

The rearrangement uses TRBV2 and TRBJ2-5; 14 positions match TRBD2. V lost 2 bases to trimming and J lost 4 bases; unmatched junction nucleotides: 12. The CDR3 covers 19 residues. Germline assignment: CDR1 SNHLY and CDR2 FYNNEI. The CDR3 DNA sequence: TGTGCCAGCAGTGAAAAACCCGGGACTAGCGGGAGTCTGGCAGAGACCCAGTACTTC. Its translation is CASSEKPGTSGSLAETQYF.